A selection of T cell receptor beta chains follows, all from one sample in a study of shared clonotypes between healthy human individuals. Measured with immunoSEQ multiplex PCR; TCRdb has only the in-frame clones, and not every one. Here the sample spans 450,000 or so clones, 70% to 80% being singletons. Input material: PBMCs. The receptors stem from a woman aged 40 to 55 in good health. Some clones in this sample may be carry-over from other donors' samples. Each CDR3 is given with its conserved first and last residue. The order of the fields is D gene, clone size, V gene, J gene, CDR3 DNA, CDR3 protein. D genes are given only for firm matches. Expanded clones are given a class, and other clones once, few, many or no size at all.

D: TRBD1; size: NA; V: TRBV9; J: TRBJ1-4; DNA: TGTGCCAGCAGCCCTCGTAGGGGGCTAGGTGAAAAACTGTTTTTT; CDR3: CASSPRRGLGEKLFF
D: TRBD2; size: NA; V: TRBV7-2; J: TRBJ2-1; DNA: TGTGCCAGCAGCTTAGGGCTGGTAGCGGGAGTTGAGCAGTTCTTC; CDR3: CASSLGLVAGVEQFF
D: NA; size: once; V: TRBV5-4; J: TRBJ2-2; DNA: TGTGCCAGCAGCTTGGTGGGAGTGAGCACCGGGGAGCTGTTTTTT; CDR3: CASSLVGVSTGELFF
D: NA; size: NA; V: TRBV30; J: TRBJ1-5; DNA: TGTGCCTGGAGCGGAGTGACAAGCAATCAGCCCCAGCATTTT; CDR3: CAWSGVTSNQPQHF
D: NA; size: few; V: TRBV5-5; J: TRBJ2-7; DNA: TGTGCCAGCCAACGTACAGGGACATACGAGCAGTACTTC; CDR3: CASQRTGTYEQYF
D: TRBD1; size: NA; V: TRBV2; J: TRBJ2-7; DNA: TGTGCCAGCAGTCCGGACAGGGTCACCTACGAGCAGTACTTC; CDR3: CASSPDRVTYEQYF
D: TRBD2; size: NA; V: TRBV6-5; J: TRBJ2-1; DNA: TGTGCCAGCAGTTACGCAGGACTAGCGGGAGTGGGCGAGCAGTTCTTC; CDR3: CASSYAGLAGVGEQFF
D: NA; size: NA; V: TRBV27; J: TRBJ2-7; DNA: TGTGCCAGCAGTAACTTATACGAGCAGTACTTC; CDR3: CASSNLYEQYF
D: NA; size: NA; V: TRBV5-1; J: TRBJ2-1; DNA: TGCGCCAGCAGCAGGAGTCCGTTCGGGTCCTACAATGAGCAGTTCTTC; CDR3: CASSRSPFGSYNEQFF
D: NA; size: NA; V: TRBV2; J: TRBJ1-1; DNA: TGTGCCAGCCGTCCCGGGTACTCTGAAGCTTTCTTT; CDR3: CASRPGYSEAFF
D: NA; size: few; V: TRBV28; J: TRBJ2-7; DNA: TGTGCCAGCAGTTTTTACGGTAGCAGGGGCCCTCGAGCCTACGAGCAGTACTTC; CDR3: CASSFYGSRGPRAYEQYF
D: NA; size: NA; V: TRBV7-3; J: TRBJ1-1; DNA: TGTGCCAGCAGCCCTGACATGAACACTGAAGCTTTCTTT; CDR3: CASSPDMNTEAFF
D: NA; size: NA; V: TRBV28; J: TRBJ2-3; DNA: TGTGCCAGCAGTCCTCGGCGGTCTAGCACAGATACGCAGTATTTT; CDR3: CASSPRRSSTDTQYF
D: NA; size: NA; V: TRBV28; J: TRBJ2-3; DNA: TGTGCCAGCACCTTAAAAGGGGCGGCCACAGATACGCAGTATTTT; CDR3: CASTLKGAATDTQYF
D: NA; size: NA; V: TRBV27; J: TRBJ1-5; DNA: TGTGCCAGCAGTTTAGGACGGGCTTCAAGGTCGCCCCAGCATTTT; CDR3: CASSLGRASRSPQHF
D: NA; size: many; V: TRBV23-1; J: TRBJ1-4; DNA: TGCGCCAGCGGGGAGAGTGGCCAGGGTAAGGAAAAACTGTTTTTT; CDR3: CASGESGQGKEKLFF
D: NA; size: NA; V: TRBV6-1; J: TRBJ2-7; DNA: TGTGCCAGCTTAAGGGCCCTGGGAATGGGCTACGAGCAGTACTTC; CDR3: CASLRALGMGYEQYF
D: TRBD2; size: NA; V: TRBV7-6; J: TRBJ2-3; DNA: TGTGCCAGCAGCACGTCTAGCGGGGGGGAGGCAGATACGCAGTATTTT; CDR3: CASSTSSGGEADTQYF
D: TRBD1; size: NA; V: TRBV12-5; J: TRBJ2-5; DNA: TGTGCTAGTGGTTTTGTGACAGGGGGGATGGAGACCCAGTACTTC; CDR3: CASGFVTGGMETQYF
D: NA; size: NA; V: TRBV9; J: TRBJ2-2; DNA: TGTGCCAGCAGCGCGCCTGGGGAGCTGTTTTTT; CDR3: CASSAPGELFF
D: NA; size: NA; V: TRBV11-2; J: TRBJ2-7; DNA: TGTGCCAGCAGCCCCCGCGTCCAATGGGCCTACGAGCAGTACTTC; CDR3: CASSPRVQWAYEQYF